The 22 T cell receptor beta chains listed next were all sequenced from one sample in a study of blood T cells in healthy people across ages. Alongside a J-beta primer mix, a sample-barcoded 5' primer served in a second PCR lasting about 7 to 12 cycles. Using its own MiXCR run on the 5' RACE reads, TCRdb lists one record per CDR3 protein. The repertoire holds 870,000 or so distinct CDR3 sequences, 25% to 30% seen once, with roughly 17% in the top ten. The specimen was blood. The source of these receptors is a woman older than 75 in good health.

This clonotype was counted a few times. One end of the junction does not line up with germline, which may come from a read error. The rearrangement uses TRBV27 and TRBJ1-5; unclear D gene. The CDR3 runs 16 residues. Per germline, CDR1 MNHEY and CDR2 SMNVEV (reference sequence). CDR3 DNA sequence: TGTGCCAGCGGTTTAGGGCGGCCGATAGGCAATCAGCCCCAGCATTTT. Translated: CASGLGRPIGNQPQHF.

This clonotype was observed a few times. V gene TRBV24-1 combines with J gene TRBJ2-1; D not resolved. The CDR3 runs 14 residues. The V end was cut by 9 bases, the J end by 0 bases, with 11 bases between. Germline CDR1 KGHDR, CDR2 SFDVKD. The CDR3 loop reads CATAGRGSYNEQFF. CDR3 nucleotide sequence: TGTGCCACCGCTGGGCGAGGCTCCTACAATGAGCAGTTCTTC.

There are many counts of this clonotype. The rearrangement links TRBV10-3 to TRBJ2-3; D perhaps matches TRBD1 (5 bases). In germline, CDR1 is ENHRY, CDR2 SYGVKD. Trimming pared 2 bases from V and 1 base from J, leaving 10 bases between. This CDR3 is 15 amino acids long. CDR3 bases: TGTGCCATCAGTGAGAAGGGGATTGGCACAGATACGCAGTATTTT. This codes for CAISEKGIGTDTQYF.

Worth noting for this clonotype: Given a much more abundant clone one base away, this may be a read error. The chain is built from TRBV12-3 or TRBV12-4 and TRBJ2-5; 7 bases map to TRBD1. The last part of the DNA fits TRBJ2-1 better; the J call may be wrong. The length of the CDR3 is 14 residues. The CDR3 DNA reads TGTGCCAGCAGAAAGGACAGGTCCCAAGAGACCCAGTTCTTC. Amino acid sequence: CASRKDRSQETQFF.

A few counts support this clonotype. For the CDR3, the DNA is TGTGCCGGGAACAGGGAACTCAACACAGATACGCAGTATTTT. Translating it yields CAGNRELNTDTQYF. The J gene is TRBJ2-3, the V gene TRBV6-1; maybe TRBD1 (6 bases). V lost 11 bases and J 2 bases, leaving 17 bases between the germline ends. Germline lookup yields CDR1 MNHNS and CDR2 SASEGT. This CDR3 is built from 14 residues.

A word on this clonotype: A much larger clone sits a single nucleotide away, making a read error possible. The chain couples TRBV10-3 to TRBJ1-5; a weak D match, TRBD1 (5 bases). The germline V gene has CDR1 ENHRY and CDR2 SYGVKD. CDR3 length equals 15 residues. The CDR3 nucleotides read TGTACCATCAGTGAGGGGTCCTTGAGCAATCAGCCCCAGCATTTT. It encodes CTISEGSLSNQPQHF.

This clonotype was observed a few times. This sequence may be a read error, since a much larger clone differs from it by one base. The rearrangement joins TRBV4-3 to TRBJ2-5; D is unresolved. Germline lookup yields CDR1 LGHNA and CDR2 YSLEER. This CDR3 spans 15 amino acids. V was cut by 0 bases and J by 7 bases, with 15 bases left in between. CDR3 region: CASSQDPRPTGTQYF. CDR3 coding DNA: TGCGCCAGCAGCCAAGATCCACGTCCAACGGGGACCCAGTACTTC.

The rearrangement links TRBV11-2 to TRBJ2-5; D possibly corresponds to TRBD2 (5 bases). The CDR3 length is 12 residues. V gave up 3 bases and J gave up 11 bases, with 13 bases separating them. Germline V gene lookup returns CDR1 SGHAT and CDR2 FQNNGV. The CDR3 sequence is CASSFRVEEQYF. DNA for the CDR3: TGTGCCAGCAGCTTTCGGGTGGAGGAGCAGTACTTC.

On this clonotype itself: This may be a read error, as it is one base from a much larger clone. The conserved phenylalanine or tryptophan is not found at the CDR3 terminus, so this likely reflects a read error. Because the CDR3's place on the DNA is in doubt, the DNA is left out and the CDR3 is given as listed by TCRdb. V usage is TRBV12-3 or TRBV12-4 and J usage is TRBJ2-1; the DNA was not compared with TRBD1, the D call given in the table. The CDR3 adds up to 11 amino acids, both ends counted. CDR3 amino acids: CASRKAGAEFV.

In this sample, this clonotype turned up once. This may be a read error, as it is one base from a much larger clone. The rearrangement links TRBV20-1 to TRBJ2-7; 8 bases line up with TRBD2. J lost 7 bases, V lost 2 bases, and 4 bases had no gene match. The CDR3 has 12 residues. Germline CDR1 reads DFQATT; CDR2 reads SNEGSKA (reference sequence). The CDR3 sequence: CSARRGGSEQYF. In nucleotides, the CDR3 is TGCAGTGCTAGACGGGGGGGCAGTGAGCAGTACTTC.

The V gene is TRBV20-1, the J gene TRBJ2-1; 7 positions match TRBD2. The CDR3 runs 16 residues. Looked up from germline, CDR1 is DFQATT and CDR2 is SNEGSKA (reference sequence). V lost 3 bases to trimming and J lost 7 bases; unmatched junction nucleotides: 15. The CDR3 loop reads CSARSGGGGGRNEQFF. The CDR3 bases are TGCAGTGCTAGGTCTGGGGGGGGGGGAGGCAGGAATGAGCAGTTCTTC.

Notes on this clonotype: A read error may be the cause here, since a much bigger clone is one base away. This chain links TRBV7-9 with TRBJ2-7; 9 bases match TRBD2. This CDR3 has 15 amino acids. CDR1 and CDR2 from the germline V gene are SEHNR and FQNEAQ (reference sequence). The CDR3 region has the DNA TGTGCCGGCAGTTATAGCGGGGGAAGCTCCTACGAGCAGTACTTC. This encodes CAGSYSGGSSYEQYF.

This clonotype was recorded a few times. The chain joins TRBV6-5 to TRBJ1-4, with D perhaps matching TRBD1 (5 bases). The CDR3 sequence is 13 residues long. Between the trimmed V and J ends, which lost 6 bases and 4 bases, there was a span of 9 bases. The V gene's germline CDR1 is MNHEY and CDR2 SVGAGI. CDR3 in DNA: TGTGCCAGCAGAAGAGGGGTTAATGAAAAACTGTTTTTT. It specifies CASRRGVNEKLFF.

The chain recombines TRBV15 with TRBJ1-1; weak D call: TRBD1 (5 bases). CDR1 is LNHNV and CDR2 is YYDKDF in the germline V gene (reference sequence). This CDR3 comprises 15 residues. Trimming pared 2 bases from V and 1 base from J, leaving 11 bases between. The CDR3 loop is CATSRRDLGNTEAFF. The CDR3 region has the DNA TGTGCCACCAGCAGAAGGGACTTAGGGAACACTGAAGCTTTCTTT.

The genes are TRBV28 and TRBJ2-7; D not certain. The V and J ends lost 5 bases and 2 bases respectively, with 16 bases between them. CDR3 length: 15 amino acids. The germline V gene encodes CDR1 MDHEN and CDR2 SYDVKM. The CDR3 here is CASSASRVLPYEQYF. DNA for the CDR3: TGTGCCAGCAGTGCCTCCCGGGTCCTTCCCTACGAGCAGTACTTC.

To note about this clonotype: This clone may be a read error of a much larger clone one base away. Here the CDR3 DNA reads TGCAGTGTAAAGCGGGATGCCCCAGATACGCAGTATTTT. It is translated as CSVKRDAPDTQYF. V is TRBV20-1 and J is TRBJ2-3; 7 nucleotides agree with TRBD2. V lost 7 bases and J lost 4; bases outside the gene matches: 8. The germline gives CDR1 DFQATT, CDR2 SNEGSKA (reference sequence). The CDR3 totals 13 residues.

This clonotype was picked up many times. The genes are TRBV4-2 and TRBJ1-2; D is unresolved. With 1 base removed from V and 0 bases from J, the gap between germline ends came to 12 bases. There are 16 residues in the CDR3. Germline V gene lookup returns CDR1 LGHNA and CDR2 YNFKEQ. The CDR3 is CASSQGVGQSNYGYTF. Written as DNA, the CDR3 is TGTGCCAGCAGCCAAGGGGTCGGGCAGTCTAACTATGGCTACACCTTC.

This clonotype occurred many times. The rearrangement joins TRBV7-9 to TRBJ1-6, with a tentative D call TRBD1 (5 bases). Deletions cut 5 bases from V and 9 bases from J, with 17 bases between. CDR1 is SEHNR, CDR2 FQNEAQ, per germline (reference sequence). This CDR3 is 15 amino acids long. In nucleotides, the CDR3 is TGTGCCAGCAGCCCTAGTAGGGGCATGAGTTCACCCCTCCACTTT. The encoded protein is CASSPSRGMSSPLHF.

The chain is built from TRBV2 and TRBJ2-7; 12 bases are shared with TRBD2. The germline V gene encodes CDR1 SNHLY and CDR2 FYNNEI. V lost 8 bases to trimming and J lost 4 bases; unmatched junction nucleotides: 15. There are 17 residues in the CDR3. The chain's CDR3 is CASSPPGLAGGPYEQYF. CDR3 bases: TGTGCCAGCTCTCCCCCAGGCCTAGCGGGGGGGCCATACGAGCAGTACTTC.

The table lists this clonotype with many counts. This chain connects TRBV24-1 to TRBJ2-1; either TRBD1 or TRBD2 may supply D (5 bases each). The germline V gene encodes CDR1 KGHDR and CDR2 SFDVKD. The CDR3 sequence is 13 residues long. Trimming removed 0 bases from V and 8 bases from J, with 7 bases in between. The CDR3, as DNA: TGTGCCACCAGTGATTTGGGGGGACATGAGCAGTTCTTC. Translating it yields CATSDLGGHEQFF.

This clonotype was detected only a few times. V is TRBV9 and J is TRBJ1-1; D remains ambiguous. This CDR3 is built from 14 residues. V was shortened by 2 bases and J by 0 bases, with 8 bases between the two germline ends. Germline CDR1 and CDR2: SGDLS and YYNGEE. The CDR3 sequence: CASSVDVLNTEAFF. CDR3 DNA: TGTGCCAGCAGCGTCGATGTCCTGAACACTGAAGCTTTCTTT.

As to this clonotype: A much larger clone differs from this one at a single base, so this may be a read error. The chain has TRBV20-1 and TRBJ2-1; TRBD2 aligns across 7 bases. The CDR3 has 16 amino acids. The germline CDR1 and CDR2 sequences are DFQATT and SNEGSKA (reference sequence). The V gene end was trimmed by 1 base and the J gene end by 6 bases; junction bases not matched to a gene: 12. The CDR3 DNA reads TGCAGTGCTAGAGTTGGTGACGGGGGGAATTTCAATGAGCAGTTCTTC. Translation gives CSARVGDGGNFNEQFF.